Below, 26 T cell receptor beta chains from the same sample are listed, as sequenced in a study of identifying expanded T cells in peripheral blood. Generated by immunoSEQ multiplex PCR, the TCRdb table keeps only in-frame clones and is missing some. The sample has about 81,000 clones, roughly 89% seen once. Sequences were obtained from blood. The receptors shown here come from a person aged 18-70 years in good health.

The V and J genes are TRBV11-1 and TRBJ2-5, with D possibly matching TRBD2 (6 bases). The germline V and J ends were trimmed by 5 bases and 5 bases, with 15 bases remaining between them. The germline CDR1 and CDR2 sequences are SGHAT and FQDESV (reference sequence). CDR3 length equals 14 residues. In nucleotides, the CDR3 is TGTGCCAGCAGCGCGTCACTAGCTGGCGAGACCCAGTACTTC. The encoded protein is CASSASLAGETQYF. Based on the CDR3 plus reference TRBV11-1 and TRBJ2-5, the full variable domain is EAEVAQSPRYKITEKSQAVAFWCDPISGHATLYWYRQILGQGPELLVQFQDESVVDDSQLPKDRFSAERLKGVDSTLKIQPAELGDSAMYLCASSASLAGETQYFGPGTRLLVL.

The chain carries TRBV11-1 and TRBJ2-7; D gene ambiguous. V was clipped by 8 bases and J by 0 bases, with 14 bases between them. Germline lookup yields CDR1 SGHAT and CDR2 FQDESV (reference sequence). This CDR3 has 14 amino acids. The CDR3 loop is CASGPREASYEQYF. The DNA for the CDR3 is TGTGCCAGCGGGCCGAGAGAAGCCTCCTACGAGCAGTACTTC.

This clone has a handful of counts. This sequence joins TRBV2 and TRBJ2-3, with TRBD2 matching over 9 bases. V trimming: 6 bases; J trimming: 2 bases; junction bases outside the gene matches: 9. This CDR3 contains 16 residues. From germline, CDR1 is SNHLY and CDR2 FYNNEI. The CDR3 sequence: CASRIETSGHTDTQYF. CDR3 nucleotides: TGTGCCAGCAGAATAGAGACTAGCGGACACACAGATACGCAGTATTTT.

A few counts support this clone. The CDR3, as DNA: TGTGCCAGCAGCTTGGGGGGTTACGAGCAGTACTTC. Residues: CASSLGGYEQYF. The chain links TRBV5-6 to TRBJ2-7; D gene unclear. Per the germline V gene, CDR1 is SGHDT and CDR2 is YYEEEE. Between the trimmed V and J ends, which lost 0 bases and 4 bases, there was a span of 5 bases. The CDR3 is 12 residues long.

A single count supports this clone. This sequence joins TRBV5-1 and TRBJ2-7; perhaps TRBD2 as D (5 bases). V gave up 0 bases and J gave up 2 bases, with 6 bases separating them. The CDR3 runs to 13 residues. Germline values: CDR1 SGHRS, CDR2 YFSETQ. CDR3 residues: CASSLEAAYEQYF. As DNA, the CDR3 is TGCGCCAGCAGCTTGGAAGCGGCCTACGAGCAGTACTTC.

The chain is built from TRBV28 and TRBJ2-7, with 13 positions matching TRBD2. There are 17 residues in the CDR3. The V gene's germline CDR1 is MDHEN and CDR2 SYDVKM. Trimming took 3 bases from V and 2 from J; bases not matched to a gene: 7. In nucleotides, the CDR3 is TGTGCCAGCAGTTTTTTCCCGACTAGCGGGAGGACCTACGAGCAGTACTTC. This gives the protein CASSFFPTSGRTYEQYF.

V is TRBV5-1 and J is TRBJ2-1; 12 bases map to TRBD2. The trim removed 0 bases at V and 13 bases at J, leaving 20 bases unmatched. Germline CDR1 reads SGHRS; CDR2 reads YFSETQ. The CDR3 loop spans 19 amino acids. CDR3 nucleotide sequence: TGCGCCAGCAGCTTGGCCTCGGAGACTAGCGGGAGTTCGGGCATCCCCCAGTTCTTC. Translating it yields CASSLASETSGSSGIPQFF.

The chain recombines TRBV5-1 with TRBJ2-7; possible D gene TRBD1, 5 bases. The germline V gene has CDR1 SGHRS and CDR2 YFSETQ. This CDR3 has 15 residues. V was cut by 3 bases and J by 3 bases, with 16 bases left in between. Here the CDR3 reads CASSYRQSSDYEQYF. CDR3 DNA sequence: TGCGCCAGCAGCTATCGACAGTCCTCAGACTACGAGCAGTACTTC.

The rearrangement links TRBV19 to TRBJ1-5; weak D call: TRBD1 (5 bases). This CDR3 region has 12 residues. Germline V gene lookup returns CDR1 LNHDA and CDR2 SQIVND (reference sequence). V was clipped by 6 bases and J by 13 bases, with 16 bases between them. The CDR3 sequence: CASSLLGGSQHF. The DNA for the CDR3 is TGTGCCAGTAGCTTATTGGGGGGATCTCAGCATTTT.

The V gene is TRBV7-9, the J gene TRBJ2-5; 7 nucleotides align to TRBD1. Unmatched junction bases numbered 6, after V lost 7 bases and J lost 1 base. Per germline, CDR1 SEHNR and CDR2 FQNEAQ (reference sequence). This CDR3 has 14 residues. CDR3 coding DNA: TGTGCCAGCACCGAATGGGACAGCCAAGAGACCCAGTACTTC. Translating gives CASTEWDSQETQYF.

The chain employs TRBV2 and TRBJ1-5; possible D gene TRBD1, 5 bases. Germline V lookup: CDR1 SNHLY, CDR2 FYNNEI. The CDR3 runs 16 residues. The V and J ends lost 6 bases and 0 bases respectively, with 15 bases between them. DNA for the CDR3: TGTGCCAGCAGCTACGGGACGGCATATAGCAATCAGCCCCAGCATTTT. Translated, it gives CASSYGTAYSNQPQHF.

The CDR3 DNA reads TGTGCCAGTAGCTCCGGGACAGGATCGAGTGGCTACACCTTC. The encoded protein is CASSSGTGSSGYTF. This chain connects TRBV19 to TRBJ1-2, with 8 positions matching TRBD1. Per germline, CDR1 LNHDA and CDR2 SQIVND (reference sequence). V lost 6 bases to trimming and J lost 7 bases; unmatched junction nucleotides: 10. The CDR3 is 14 residues long.

V usage is TRBV5-6 and J usage is TRBJ2-7; D is possibly TRBD1 or TRBD2 (5 bases each). V dropped 0 bases and J dropped 7 bases, with 8 bases sitting between them. The CDR3 is made up of 12 amino acids. Germline-derived CDR1 and CDR2 are SGHDT and YYEEEE. The CDR3 bases are TGTGCCAGCAGCTTGGGGGGGAGTGAGCAGTACTTC. Its translation: CASSLGGSEQYF.

V is TRBV11-2 and J is TRBJ2-5, with D tentatively TRBD2 (6 bases). Germline V gene sequence: CDR1 SGHAT, CDR2 FQNNGV. The CDR3 covers 13 residues. The ends were cut back, 3 bases at V and 3 bases at J, with 8 bases in the middle. The CDR3 DNA reads TGTGCCAGCAGCTTTCGCGGGGAAGAGACCCAGTACTTC. Translating gives CASSFRGEETQYF.

The genes are TRBV10-3 and TRBJ2-3; 7 bases map to TRBD2. J was trimmed by 0 bases and V by 3 bases; bases with no gene match: 6. Germline V gene sequence: CDR1 ENHRY, CDR2 SYGVKD. CDR3 length equals 16 residues. CDR3 residues: CAISDVWRESTDTQYF. The DNA for the CDR3 is TGTGCCATCAGTGATGTCTGGCGGGAGAGCACAGATACGCAGTATTTT.

The V gene is TRBV19, the J gene TRBJ2-3; TRBD1 is a possible D gene (6 bases). CDR3 length: 15 amino acids. CDR1 and CDR2 (germline): LNHDA, SQIVND (reference sequence). The germline V and J ends were trimmed by 7 bases and 0 bases, with 14 bases remaining between them. The CDR3 here is CASTRTAASTDTQYF. CDR3 DNA: TGTGCCAGTACCCGGACAGCAGCTAGCACAGATACGCAGTATTTT.

The chain has TRBV11-1 and TRBJ2-7, with D perhaps matching TRBD1 (6 bases). The ends were cut back, 4 bases at V and 3 bases at J, with 10 bases in the middle. This CDR3 is 13 amino acids long. CDR1 and CDR2 from the germline V gene are SGHAT and FQDESV (reference sequence). CDR3 nucleotides: TGTGCCAGCAGCTCGGGACACTTCTACGAGCAGTACTTC. Translating gives CASSSGHFYEQYF.

The chain couples TRBV19 to TRBJ1-2, with 7 positions matching TRBD1. Trimming at V came to 6 bases and at J to 2 bases, leaving 9 bases not matched to a gene. The CDR3 is 15 residues long. In germline, CDR1 is LNHDA, CDR2 SQIVND (reference sequence). The CDR3 DNA reads as TGTGCCAGTAGCGATATTTCGACAGGGAACTATGGCTACACCTTC. Translating gives CASSDISTGNYGYTF.

The chain employs TRBV5-4 and TRBJ1-5; 7 bases agree with TRBD1. This CDR3 is 13 amino acids long. Trimming at V came to 2 bases and at J to 5 bases, leaving 1 base not matched to a gene. Germline lookup yields CDR1 SGHNT and CDR2 YYREEE (reference sequence). The CDR3 region is CASSFDRDQPQHF. CDR3 bases: TGTGCCAGCAGCTTCGACAGGGATCAGCCCCAGCATTTT.

The genes are TRBV19 and TRBJ1-5, with a tentative D call TRBD1 (6 bases). V dropped 4 bases and J dropped 7 bases, with 17 bases sitting between them. Germline CDR1 LNHDA, CDR2 SQIVND (reference sequence). This CDR3 is 15 amino acids long. The CDR3 bases are TGTGCCAGTAGTAACGGGCTGGGGGCCAACCAGCCCCAGCATTTT. Amino acids: CASSNGLGANQPQHF.

V gene TRBV7-6 combines with J gene TRBJ1-5; D is perhaps TRBD1 (6 bases). The CDR3 length is 16 residues. V shed 4 bases and J shed 1 base, with 14 bases lying between them. Germline assignment: CDR1 SGHVS and CDR2 FNYEAQ. The CDR3 protein is CASSSEGVRSNQPQHF. The CDR3 DNA reads as TGTGCCAGCAGCTCAGAGGGGGTGAGGAGCAATCAGCCCCAGCATTTT. Full variable domain (outside the CDR3, taken from reference TRBV7-6 and TRBJ1-5): GAGVSQSPRYKVTKRGQDVALRCDPISGHVSLYWYRQALGQGPEFLTYFNYEAQQDKSGLPNDRFSAERPEGSISTLTIQRTEQRDSAMYRCASSSEGVRSNQPQHFGDGTRLSIL.

The rearrangement joins TRBV7-9 to TRBJ2-7; possibly TRBD1 for D (6 bases). This CDR3 spans 15 amino acids. CDR1 SEHNR and CDR2 FQNEAQ come from the germline V gene (reference sequence). The V end was cut by 1 base, the J end by 2 bases, with 12 bases between. This CDR3 reads CASSLGSQGAYEQYF. CDR3 DNA sequence: TGTGCCAGCAGCTTAGGTTCACAGGGTGCCTACGAGCAGTACTTC.

The chain links TRBV7-9 to TRBJ1-1; 7 bases match TRBD1. Looked up from germline, CDR1 is SEHNR and CDR2 is FQNEAQ (reference sequence). CDR3 length: 14 amino acids. V lost 2 bases, J lost 0 bases, and 0 bases stayed unmatched. The CDR3 sequence is CASSLQGVNTEAFF. The CDR3 DNA reads TGTGCCAGCAGCTTACAGGGGGTGAACACTGAAGCTTTCTTT. Variable domain in full (rest from reference TRBV7-9 and TRBJ1-1): DTGVSQNPRHKITKRGQNVTFRCDPISEHNRLYWYRQTLGQGPEFLTYFQNEAQLEKSRLLSDRFSAERPKGSFSTLEIQRTEQGDSAMYLCASSLQGVNTEAFFGQGTRLTVV.

The chain couples TRBV6-5 to TRBJ1-1, with 7 nucleotides matching TRBD1. Germline assignment: CDR1 MNHEY and CDR2 SVGAGI. Trimming cost V 5 bases and J 10 bases; bases outside gene matches: 7. CDR3 length equals 12 residues. The CDR3 DNA is TGTGCCAGCAGTCAGACAGGGTTGGTAGCTTTCTTT. As protein: CASSQTGLVAFF.

The rearrangement joins TRBV6-5 to TRBJ2-1; 11 bases align to TRBD2. Trimming at V came to 6 bases and at J to 4 bases, leaving 5 bases not matched to a gene. This CDR3 region has 15 residues. CDR1 is MNHEY and CDR2 is SVGAGI in the germline V gene. CDR3 amino acids: CASRPGTSGYNEQFF. The CDR3 DNA reads as TGTGCCAGCAGGCCCGGGACTAGCGGTTACAATGAGCAGTTCTTC.

The chain couples TRBV9 to TRBJ2-3; D possibly corresponds to TRBD1 (6 bases). Trimming cost V 4 bases and J 1 base, with 13 bases left between them. Germline values: CDR1 SGDLS, CDR2 YYNGEE. This CDR3 is 15 amino acids long. The CDR3 reads CASSPGQSRTDTQYF. The CDR3 DNA follows: TGTGCCAGCAGCCCTGGACAGTCACGCACAGATACGCAGTATTTT.